These 9 T cell receptor beta chains were sequenced from one sample in a study of T cells after posttransplantation cyclophosphamide. The table came from immunoSEQ multiplex PCR; TCRdb's copy has only in-frame clones and leaves some out. The profile covers some 40,000 clones, none occurring a single time. The sample comprised PBMCs. All receptors derive from a man aged 40-55 years in good health, CMV-negative, and a related stem cell transplant donor.

This clone was detected many times. The chain recombines TRBV7-2 with TRBJ1-3; D is undetermined. Deletions cut 2 bases from V and 1 base from J, with 6 bases between. In germline, CDR1 is SGHTA, CDR2 FQGNSA. This CDR3 has 14 residues. CDR3 amino acids: CASSLYPSGNTIYF. The CDR3 coding sequence is TGTGCCAGCAGCTTATATCCTTCTGGAAACACCATATATTTT.

This clone was counted only a few times. The chain joins TRBV7-8 to TRBJ2-1, with 8 bases lining up with TRBD2. CDR1 is SGHVS, CDR2 FQNEAQ, per germline. The CDR3 is 15 residues long. Trimming removed 1 base from V and 4 bases from J; junction bases left unmatched: 3. The CDR3 reads CASSLVRGGYNEQFF. CDR3 DNA: TGTGCCAGCAGCTTAGTTCGGGGGGGATACAATGAGCAGTTCTTC.

The rearrangement joins TRBV27 to TRBJ2-5, with D possibly being TRBD1 (5 bases). V was pared by 5 bases and J by 2 bases, with 18 bases between. The germline V gene has CDR1 MNHEY and CDR2 SMNVEV (reference sequence). There are 16 residues in the CDR3. The CDR3 is CASSLRTGTGQETQYF. CDR3 DNA: TGTGCCAGCAGTCTCCGTACGGGTACAGGTCAAGAGACCCAGTACTTC.

This clone has at least ten counts. The J gene is TRBJ2-3, the V gene TRBV5-4; 7 nucleotides line up with TRBD2. Germline CDR1 reads SGHNT; CDR2 reads YYREEE (reference sequence). The V and J ends lost 4 bases and 0 bases, in that order; junction bases with no gene match: 5. The CDR3 runs to 15 residues. CDR3 in amino acids: CASSRSGLSTDTQYF. The CDR3, as DNA: TGTGCCAGCAGCCGATCGGGACTAAGCACAGATACGCAGTATTTT.

This clone was counted many times. The chain carries TRBV11-2 and TRBJ1-1; 7 bases map to TRBD1. Losses at the gene ends were 4 bases for V and 6 bases for J; bases not matched to a gene: 8. Germline V CDR1 and CDR2: SGHAT, FQNNGV. This CDR3 contains 14 residues. The CDR3 DNA reads as TGTGCCAGCAGCTCTCAGGGGGAGAGAGCTGAAGCTTTCTTT. Its protein is CASSSQGERAEAFF.

This clone was seen repeatedly, ten times or more. The CDR3 nucleotides are TGTGCCAGCAGCGTAGAGGACTTGTACAATGAGCAGTTCTTC. Protein product: CASSVEDLYNEQFF. The V call is TRBV9, the J call TRBJ2-1, with D perhaps matching TRBD2 (5 bases). The V end was cut by 0 bases, the J end by 4 bases, with 8 bases between. CDR1 is SGDLS, CDR2 YYNGEE, per germline. The CDR3 covers 14 residues. Together with reference TRBV9 and TRBJ2-1, the CDR3 gives the full variable domain: DSGVTQTPKHLITATGQRVTLRCSPRSGDLSVYWYQQSLDQGLQFLIQYYNGEERAKGNILERFSAQQFPDLHSELNLSSLELGDSALYFCASSVEDLYNEQFFGPGTRLTVL.

This clone was seen many times. The rearrangement links TRBV18 to TRBJ1-2; maybe TRBD1 (6 bases). Per the germline V gene, CDR1 is KGHSH and CDR2 is LQKENI. V was cut by 2 bases and J by 4 bases, with 11 bases left in between. The CDR3 covers 14 residues. This chain's CDR3 is CASSPTGPPYGYTF. In DNA, the CDR3 is TGTGCCAGCTCACCAACAGGGCCCCCCTATGGCTACACCTTC.

This clone came up many times. The J gene is TRBJ2-1, the V gene TRBV12-5, with 7 bases aligning to TRBD2. The CDR3 runs 16 residues. Trimming at V came to 0 bases and at J to 6 bases, leaving 8 bases not matched to a gene. Germline CDR1 and CDR2: LGHNT and FRNRAP. The CDR3, as DNA: TGTGCTAGTGGTTTGGTACTGGGCGGGAGAAGCAATGAGCAGTTCTTC. Translation: CASGLVLGGRSNEQFF.

This clone was counted many times. The chain has TRBV6-6 and TRBJ1-3; a weak D match, TRBD1 (6 bases). The CDR3 spans 16 residues. V was trimmed by 3 bases and J by 2 bases, leaving 14 bases between them. Germline CDR1 reads MNHNY; CDR2 reads SVGAGI (reference sequence). CDR3 loop: CASSYYLTGTGNTIYF. CDR3 nucleotide sequence: TGTGCCAGCAGTTATTATCTGACAGGTACTGGAAACACCATATATTTT.